This T cell receptor (beta chain) came from a study of blood T cell repertoires in COVID-19. As for the study in general: COVID-19 samples collected from the United States, Italy and Spain covered acute and convalescent phases.

Enrollees, about 18 to 89 years old, lived in about two dozen US areas. How the authors handled the data: Reference gene primer amplification gave estimated nucleated cell counts. The assay was immunoSEQ multiplex PCR, and TCRdb's table has in-frame clones only and misses some. Clonal size and the V and J genes are those of that table, whereas D and trimming came from the DNA. The repertoire holds around 310,000 clones, with approximately 88% as singletons. Germline V gene sequence: CDR1 MDHEN, CDR2 SYDVKM. The CDR3 spans 14 residues. The V gene end was trimmed by 3 bases and the J gene end by 2 bases; junction bases not matched to a gene: 1. A remark on this clone: Additional DNA sequences in this sample encode the identical CDR3.

The sequence derives from a man younger than 45 who had recovered from COVID-19. The sequencing input was PBMCs or T cells enriched from blood (not recorded which). This chain uses TRBV28 with TRBJ2-7; the match to TRBD1 covers 10 bases. CDR3 in amino acids: CASSLTGGTYEQYF. DNA for the CDR3: TGTGCCAGCAGTTTGACAGGGGGCACCTACGAGCAGTACTTC.